The T cell receptor beta chain described here comes from a study of blood T cell repertoires in COVID-19. Study-wide background: Italy, Spain and the United States were the sources of the convalescent and acute COVID-19 samples. From T cells, B-cell-depleted T cells, or PBMCs came the material, which was cDNA or gDNA.

Original processing notes: Reference gene primer amplification gave nucleated cell count estimates. Here immunoSEQ multiplex PCR was the method, and the copy in TCRdb shows in-frame clones only, minus some. That table supplies the V and J calls and clone size; D and trimming were determined from the DNA. The sample yields 110,000 to 150,000 clones, about 89% seen once. Germline assignment: CDR1 SGHAT and CDR2 FQNNGV. V lost 5 bases and J lost 5; bases outside the gene matches: 9. The CDR3 has 15 residues. The source of this sequence is a man aged 55-75 years with active or convalescent COVID-19. The chain is built from TRBV11-2 and TRBJ1-1; 9 nucleotides align to TRBD1. The sequenced sample was peripheral blood. The CDR3 DNA follows: TGTGCCAGCAGCGGAGTACAGGGGGCGCGGACTGAAGCTTTCTTT. The encoded protein is CASSGVQGARTEAFF.